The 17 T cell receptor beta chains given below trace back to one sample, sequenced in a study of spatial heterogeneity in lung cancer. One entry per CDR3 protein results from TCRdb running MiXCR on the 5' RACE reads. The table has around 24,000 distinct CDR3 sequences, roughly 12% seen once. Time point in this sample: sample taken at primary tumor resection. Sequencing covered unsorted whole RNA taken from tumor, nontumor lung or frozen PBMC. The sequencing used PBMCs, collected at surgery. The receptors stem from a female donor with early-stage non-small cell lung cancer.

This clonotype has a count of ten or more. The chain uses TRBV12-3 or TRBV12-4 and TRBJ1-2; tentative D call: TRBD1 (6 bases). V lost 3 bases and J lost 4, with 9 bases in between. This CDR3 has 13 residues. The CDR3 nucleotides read TGTGCCAGCAGTTTTCAGGGGACCTATGGCTACACCTTC. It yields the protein CASSFQGTYGYTF.

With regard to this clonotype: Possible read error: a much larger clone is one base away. The CDR3 reads CASSFGSGGPAYEQYF. The CDR3 region has the DNA TGTGCCAGCAGCTTCGGCTCGGGCGGACCGGCCTACGAGCAGTACTTC. The chain uses TRBV7-2 and TRBJ2-7; D uncertain. The CDR3 extends over 16 amino acids. Trimming took 3 bases from V and 2 from J, leaving 17 bases between them. Germline V gene lookup returns CDR1 SGHTA and CDR2 FQGNSA.

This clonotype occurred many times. CDR3 nucleotide sequence: TGCAGCGTTGAATTTGTGCTAGCGGGAAATACGCAGTATTTT. Its protein is CSVEFVLAGNTQYF. V usage is TRBV29-1 and J usage is TRBJ2-3, with TRBD2 matching 9 bases. The CDR3 loop spans 14 amino acids. With V trimmed by 2 bases and J by 7 bases, 7 bases remained unmatched. The germline gives CDR1 SQVTM, CDR2 ANQGSEA.

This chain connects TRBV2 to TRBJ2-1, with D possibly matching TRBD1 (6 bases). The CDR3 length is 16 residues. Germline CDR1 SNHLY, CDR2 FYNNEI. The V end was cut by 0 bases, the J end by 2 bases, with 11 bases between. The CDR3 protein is CASSEALGGTYNEQFF. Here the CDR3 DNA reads TGTGCCAGCAGTGAAGCGCTTGGGGGCACCTACAATGAGCAGTTCTTC. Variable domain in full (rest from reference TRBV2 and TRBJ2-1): EPEVTQTPSHQVTQMGQEVILRCVPISNHLYFYWYRQILGQKVEFLVSFYNNEISEKSEIFDDQFSVERPDGSNFTLKIRSTKLEDSAMYFCASSEALGGTYNEQFFGPGTRLTVL.

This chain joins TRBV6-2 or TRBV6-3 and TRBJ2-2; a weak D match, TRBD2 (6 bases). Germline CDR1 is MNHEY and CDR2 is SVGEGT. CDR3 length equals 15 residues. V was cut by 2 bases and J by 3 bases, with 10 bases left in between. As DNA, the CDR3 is TGTGCCAGCAGTTACCCGCGGGATGACACCGGGGAGCTGTTTTTT. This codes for CASSYPRDDTGELFF.

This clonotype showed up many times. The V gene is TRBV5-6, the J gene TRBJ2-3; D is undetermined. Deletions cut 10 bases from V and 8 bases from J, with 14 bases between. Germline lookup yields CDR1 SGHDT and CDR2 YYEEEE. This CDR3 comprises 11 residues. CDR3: CASSSLGTQYF. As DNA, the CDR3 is TGTGCCTCCTCGTCCCTGGGTACGCAGTATTTT.

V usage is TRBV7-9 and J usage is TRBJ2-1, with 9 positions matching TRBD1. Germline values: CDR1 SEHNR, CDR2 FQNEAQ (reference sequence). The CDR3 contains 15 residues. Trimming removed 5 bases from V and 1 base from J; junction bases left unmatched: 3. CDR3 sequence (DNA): TGTGCCAGCAGCCTTGACAGGGGGTCCTACAATGAGCAGTTCTTC. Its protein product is CASSLDRGSYNEQFF.

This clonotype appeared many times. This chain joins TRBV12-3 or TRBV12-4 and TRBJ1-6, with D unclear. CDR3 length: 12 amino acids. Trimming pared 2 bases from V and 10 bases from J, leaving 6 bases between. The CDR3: CASSLNVSPLHF. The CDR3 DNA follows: TGTGCCAGCAGTTTAAATGTCTCACCCCTCCACTTT.

The CDR3 loop reads CASRPTANTEAFF. The CDR3 coding sequence is TGTGCCAGCAGACCGACAGCCAACACTGAAGCTTTCTTT. The chain has TRBV3-1 and TRBJ1-1; the D gene is possibly TRBD1 (5 bases). Trimming pared 6 bases from V and 2 bases from J, leaving 10 bases between. The CDR3 length is 13 residues. Per germline, CDR1 LGHDT and CDR2 YNNKEL (reference sequence).

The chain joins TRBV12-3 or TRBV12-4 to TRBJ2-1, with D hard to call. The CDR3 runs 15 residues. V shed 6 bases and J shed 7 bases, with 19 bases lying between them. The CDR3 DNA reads TGTGCCAGCAGAGACTCCGGGCCGAAGATGAATGAGCAGTTCTTC. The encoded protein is CASRDSGPKMNEQFF.

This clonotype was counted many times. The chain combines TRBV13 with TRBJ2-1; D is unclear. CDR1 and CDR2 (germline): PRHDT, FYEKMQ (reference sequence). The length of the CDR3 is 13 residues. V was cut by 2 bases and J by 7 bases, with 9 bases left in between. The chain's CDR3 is CASSLRYRNEQFF. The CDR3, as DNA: TGTGCCAGCAGCTTACGCTATAGAAATGAGCAGTTCTTC. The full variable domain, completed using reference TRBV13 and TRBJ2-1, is AAGVIQSPRHLIKEKRETATLKCYPIPRHDTVYWYQQGPGQDPQFLISFYEKMQSDKGSIPDRFSAQQFSDYHSELNMSSLELGDSALYFCASSLRYRNEQFFGPGTRLTVL.

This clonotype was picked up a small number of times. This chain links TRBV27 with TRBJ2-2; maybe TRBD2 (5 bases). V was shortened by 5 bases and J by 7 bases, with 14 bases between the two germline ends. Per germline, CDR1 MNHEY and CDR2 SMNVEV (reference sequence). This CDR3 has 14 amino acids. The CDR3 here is CASSLFGVNGELFF. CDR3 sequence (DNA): TGTGCCAGCAGTCTTTTCGGGGTGAACGGGGAGCTGTTTTTT.

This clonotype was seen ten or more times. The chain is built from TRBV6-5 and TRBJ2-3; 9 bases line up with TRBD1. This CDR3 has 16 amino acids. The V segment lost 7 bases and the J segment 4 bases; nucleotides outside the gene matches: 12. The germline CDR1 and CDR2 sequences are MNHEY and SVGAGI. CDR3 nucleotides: TGTGCCAGCAAAAACAGGGGGCAAGCATCCTCAGATACGCAGTATTTT. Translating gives CASKNRGQASSDTQYF.

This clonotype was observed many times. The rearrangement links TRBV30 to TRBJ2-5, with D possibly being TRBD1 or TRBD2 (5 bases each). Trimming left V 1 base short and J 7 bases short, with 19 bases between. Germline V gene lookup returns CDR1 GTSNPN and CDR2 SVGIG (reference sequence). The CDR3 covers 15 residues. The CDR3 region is CAWSELVGPLVTQYF. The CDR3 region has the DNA TGTGCCTGGAGTGAGCTCGTGGGACCACTCGTGACCCAGTACTTC.

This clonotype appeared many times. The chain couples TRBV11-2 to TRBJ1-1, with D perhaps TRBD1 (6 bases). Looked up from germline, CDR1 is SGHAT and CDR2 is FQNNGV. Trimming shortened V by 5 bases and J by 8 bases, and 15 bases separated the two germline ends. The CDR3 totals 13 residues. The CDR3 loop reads CASSPRSDREAFF. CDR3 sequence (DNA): TGTGCCAGCAGCCCACGATCCGACAGGGAAGCTTTCTTT.

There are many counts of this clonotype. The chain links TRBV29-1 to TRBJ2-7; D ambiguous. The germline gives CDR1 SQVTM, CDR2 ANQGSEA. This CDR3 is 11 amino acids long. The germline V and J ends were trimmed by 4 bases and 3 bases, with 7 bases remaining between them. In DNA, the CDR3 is TGCAGCGTTGTATGGGTCTACGAGCAGTACTTC. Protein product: CSVVWVYEQYF.

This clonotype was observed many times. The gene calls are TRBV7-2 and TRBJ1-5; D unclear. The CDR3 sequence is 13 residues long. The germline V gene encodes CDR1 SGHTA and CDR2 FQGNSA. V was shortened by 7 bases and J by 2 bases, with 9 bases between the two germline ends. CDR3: CASKGSGNQPQHF. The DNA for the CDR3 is TGTGCCAGCAAAGGCTCTGGCAATCAGCCCCAGCATTTT. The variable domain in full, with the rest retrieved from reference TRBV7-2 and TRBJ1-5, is GAGVSQSPSNKVTEKGKDVELRCDPISGHTALYWYRQSLGQGLEFLIYFQGNSAPDKSGLPSDRFSAERTGGSVSTLTIQRTQQEDSAVYLCASKGSGNQPQHFGDGTRLSIL.